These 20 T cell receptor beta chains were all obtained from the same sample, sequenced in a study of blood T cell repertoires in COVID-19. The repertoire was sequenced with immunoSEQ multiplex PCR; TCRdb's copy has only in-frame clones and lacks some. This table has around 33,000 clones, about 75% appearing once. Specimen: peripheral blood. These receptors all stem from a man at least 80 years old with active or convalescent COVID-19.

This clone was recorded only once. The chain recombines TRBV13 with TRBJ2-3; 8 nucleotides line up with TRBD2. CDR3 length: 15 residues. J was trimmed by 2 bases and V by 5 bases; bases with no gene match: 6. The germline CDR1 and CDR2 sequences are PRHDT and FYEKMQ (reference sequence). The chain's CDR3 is CASSPTSEPTDTQYF. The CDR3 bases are TGTGCCAGCAGCCCGACTAGCGAGCCCACAGATACGCAGTATTTT.

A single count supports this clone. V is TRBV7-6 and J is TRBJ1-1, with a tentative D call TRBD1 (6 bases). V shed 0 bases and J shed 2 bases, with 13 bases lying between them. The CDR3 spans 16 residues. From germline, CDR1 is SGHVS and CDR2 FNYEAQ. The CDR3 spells CASSLAQGLGNTEAFF. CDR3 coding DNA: TGTGCCAGCAGCTTAGCGCAGGGGCTGGGAAACACTGAAGCTTTCTTT.

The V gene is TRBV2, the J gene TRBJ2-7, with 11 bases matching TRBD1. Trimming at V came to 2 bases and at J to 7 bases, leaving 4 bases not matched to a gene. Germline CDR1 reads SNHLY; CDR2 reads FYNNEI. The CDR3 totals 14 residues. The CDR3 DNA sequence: TGTGCCAGCAGTGAACAGGGACAGGGGGGGGAGCAGTACTTC. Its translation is CASSEQGQGGEQYF.

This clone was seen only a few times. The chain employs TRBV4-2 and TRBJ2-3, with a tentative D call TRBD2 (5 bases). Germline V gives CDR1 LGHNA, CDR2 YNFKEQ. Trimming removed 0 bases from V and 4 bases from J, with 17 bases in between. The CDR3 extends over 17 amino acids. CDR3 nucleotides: TGTGCCAGCAGCCAAGATCTCTATCGGGATTTATCAGATACGCAGTATTTT. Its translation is CASSQDLYRDLSDTQYF.

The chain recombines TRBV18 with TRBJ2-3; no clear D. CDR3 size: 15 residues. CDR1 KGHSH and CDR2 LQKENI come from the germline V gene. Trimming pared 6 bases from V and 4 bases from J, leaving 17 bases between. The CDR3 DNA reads TGTGCCAGCTCTCCGGTGACGGGTTCATCAGATACGCAGTATTTT. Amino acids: CASSPVTGSSDTQYF.

The CDR3 sequence: CASSPQGATNEKLFF. CDR3 in DNA: TGTGCCAGCTCACCCCAGGGGGCGACTAATGAAAAACTGTTTTTT. This chain connects TRBV18 to TRBJ1-4, with 8 positions matching TRBD1. V shed 3 bases, J shed 2 bases, and the junction held 2 bases outside the gene matches. Germline V CDR1 and CDR2: KGHSH, LQKENI. CDR3 size: 15 residues. The complete variable domain, with remaining parts taken from reference TRBV18 and TRBJ1-4, reads NAGVMQNPRHLVRRRGQEARLRCSPMKGHSHVYWYRQLPEEGLKFMVYLQKENIIDESGMPKERFSAEFPKEGPSILRIQQVVRGDSAAYFCASSPQGATNEKLFFGSGTQLSVL.

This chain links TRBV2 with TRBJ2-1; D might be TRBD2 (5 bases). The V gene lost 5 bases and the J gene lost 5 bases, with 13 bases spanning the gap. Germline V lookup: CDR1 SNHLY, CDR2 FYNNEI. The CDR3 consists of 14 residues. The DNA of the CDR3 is TGTGCCAGCAGTCAACTCCGGGAAAACAATGAGCAGTTCTTC. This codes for CASSQLRENNEQFF.

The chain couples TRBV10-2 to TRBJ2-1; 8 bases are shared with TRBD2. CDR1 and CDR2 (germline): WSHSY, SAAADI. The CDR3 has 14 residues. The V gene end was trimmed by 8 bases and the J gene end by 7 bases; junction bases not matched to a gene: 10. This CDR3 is CASARTSLENEQFF. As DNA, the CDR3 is TGCGCCAGCGCGAGGACTAGCCTCGAAAATGAGCAGTTCTTC.

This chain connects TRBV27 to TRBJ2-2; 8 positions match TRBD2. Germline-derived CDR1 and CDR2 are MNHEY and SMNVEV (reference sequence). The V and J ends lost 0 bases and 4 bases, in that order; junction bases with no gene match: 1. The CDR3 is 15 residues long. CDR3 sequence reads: CASSLSSGVTGELFF. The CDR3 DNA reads TGTGCCAGCAGTTTATCTAGCGGGGTCACCGGGGAGCTGTTTTTT.

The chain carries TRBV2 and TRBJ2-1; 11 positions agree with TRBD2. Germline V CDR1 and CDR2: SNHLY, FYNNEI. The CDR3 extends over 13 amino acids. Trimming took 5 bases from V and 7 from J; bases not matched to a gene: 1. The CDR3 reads CASSRTSGNEQFF. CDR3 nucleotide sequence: TGTGCCAGCAGTCGGACTAGCGGGAATGAGCAGTTCTTC.

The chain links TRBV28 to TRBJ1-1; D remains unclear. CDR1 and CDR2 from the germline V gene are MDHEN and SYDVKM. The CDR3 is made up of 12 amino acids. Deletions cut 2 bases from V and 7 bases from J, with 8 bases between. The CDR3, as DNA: TGTGCCAGCAGTTTAAGGCGGCTTGAAGCTTTCTTT. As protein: CASSLRRLEAFF. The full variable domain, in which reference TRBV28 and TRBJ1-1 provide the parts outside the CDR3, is DVKVTQSSRYLVKRTGEKVFLECVQDMDHENMFWYRQDPGLGLRLIYFSYDVKMKEKGDIPEGYSVSREKKERFSLILESASTNQTSMYLCASSLRRLEAFFGQGTRLTVV.

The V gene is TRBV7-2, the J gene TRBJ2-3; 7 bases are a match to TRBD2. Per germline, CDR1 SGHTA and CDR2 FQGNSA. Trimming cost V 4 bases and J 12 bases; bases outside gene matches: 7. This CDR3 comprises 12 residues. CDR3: CASSSGLVTQYF. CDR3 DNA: TGTGCCAGCAGCTCCGGACTAGTTACACAGTATTTT.

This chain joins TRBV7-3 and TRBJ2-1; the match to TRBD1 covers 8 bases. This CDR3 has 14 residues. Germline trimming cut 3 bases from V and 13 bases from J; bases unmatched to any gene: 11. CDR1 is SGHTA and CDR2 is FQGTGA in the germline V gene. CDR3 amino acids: CASSFAGGTSRQFF. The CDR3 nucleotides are TGTGCCAGCAGCTTCGCAGGGGGCACCAGCCGCCAGTTCTTC. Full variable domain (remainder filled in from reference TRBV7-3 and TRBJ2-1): GAGVSQTPSNKVTEKGKYVELRCDPISGHTALYWYRQSLGQGPEFLIYFQGTGAADDSGLPNDRFFAVRPEGSVSTLKIQRTERGDSAVYLCASSFAGGTSRQFFGPGTRLTVL.

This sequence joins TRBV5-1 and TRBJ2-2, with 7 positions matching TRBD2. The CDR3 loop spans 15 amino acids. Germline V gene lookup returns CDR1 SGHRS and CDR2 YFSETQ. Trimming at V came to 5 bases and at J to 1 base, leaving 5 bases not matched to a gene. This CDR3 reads CASRASGLNTGELFF. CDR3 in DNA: TGCGCCAGCAGGGCTAGCGGATTGAACACCGGGGAGCTGTTTTTT.

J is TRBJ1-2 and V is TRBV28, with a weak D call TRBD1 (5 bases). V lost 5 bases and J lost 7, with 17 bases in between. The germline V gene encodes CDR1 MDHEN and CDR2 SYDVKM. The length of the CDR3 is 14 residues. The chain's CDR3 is CASSTLSPGGGYTF. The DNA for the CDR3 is TGTGCCAGCAGTACTCTATCCCCGGGGGGTGGCTACACCTTC.

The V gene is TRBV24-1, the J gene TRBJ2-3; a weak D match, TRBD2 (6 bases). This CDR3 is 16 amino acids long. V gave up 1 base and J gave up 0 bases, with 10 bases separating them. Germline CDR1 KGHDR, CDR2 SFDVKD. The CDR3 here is CATSDFGRDSTDTQYF. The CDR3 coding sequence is TGTGCCACCAGTGATTTTGGGCGGGACAGCACAGATACGCAGTATTTT.

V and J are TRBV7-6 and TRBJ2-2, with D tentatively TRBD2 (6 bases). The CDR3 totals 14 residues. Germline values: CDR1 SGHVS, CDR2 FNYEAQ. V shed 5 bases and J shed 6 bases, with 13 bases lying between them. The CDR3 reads CASSNRREAGELFF. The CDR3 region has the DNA TGTGCCAGCAGCAACAGAAGGGAGGCCGGGGAGCTGTTTTTT. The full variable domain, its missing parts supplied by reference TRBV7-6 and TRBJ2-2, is GAGVSQSPRYKVTKRGQDVALRCDPISGHVSLYWYRQALGQGPEFLTYFNYEAQQDKSGLPNDRFSAERPEGSISTLTIQRTEQRDSAMYRCASSNRREAGELFFGEGSRLTVL.

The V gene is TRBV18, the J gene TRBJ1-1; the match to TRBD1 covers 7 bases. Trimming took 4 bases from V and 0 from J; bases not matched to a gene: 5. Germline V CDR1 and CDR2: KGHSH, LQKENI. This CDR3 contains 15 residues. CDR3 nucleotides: TGTGCCAGCTCACGGCGACAGGGTTTGAACACTGAAGCTTTCTTT. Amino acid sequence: CASSRRQGLNTEAFF.

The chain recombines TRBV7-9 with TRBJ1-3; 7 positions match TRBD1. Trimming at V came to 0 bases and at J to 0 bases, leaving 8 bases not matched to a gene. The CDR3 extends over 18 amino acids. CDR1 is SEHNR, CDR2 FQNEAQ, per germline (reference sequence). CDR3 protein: CASSLALGQQISGNTIYF. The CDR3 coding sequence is TGTGCCAGCAGCTTAGCCCTGGGACAGCAAATCTCTGGAAACACCATATATTTT.

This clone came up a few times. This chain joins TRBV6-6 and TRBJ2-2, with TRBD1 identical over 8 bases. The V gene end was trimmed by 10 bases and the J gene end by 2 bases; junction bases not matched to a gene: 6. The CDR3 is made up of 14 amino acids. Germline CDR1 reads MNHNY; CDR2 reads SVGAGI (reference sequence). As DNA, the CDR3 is TGTGCCACCCTAGGACAGGGAAACACCGGGGAGCTGTTTTTT. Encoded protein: CATLGQGNTGELFF.